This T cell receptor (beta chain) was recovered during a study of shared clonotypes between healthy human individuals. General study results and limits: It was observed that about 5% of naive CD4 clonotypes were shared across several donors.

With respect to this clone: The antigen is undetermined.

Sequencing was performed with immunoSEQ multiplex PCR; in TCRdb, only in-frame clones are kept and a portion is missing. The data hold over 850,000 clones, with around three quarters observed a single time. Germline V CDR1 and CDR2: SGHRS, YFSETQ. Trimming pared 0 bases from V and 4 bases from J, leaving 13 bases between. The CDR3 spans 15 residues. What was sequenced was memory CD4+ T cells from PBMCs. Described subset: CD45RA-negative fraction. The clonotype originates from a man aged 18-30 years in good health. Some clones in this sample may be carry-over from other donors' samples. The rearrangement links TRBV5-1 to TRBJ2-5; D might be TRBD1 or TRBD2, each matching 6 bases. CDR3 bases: TGCGCCAGCAGCTTGGAATTCGGAGGGGGAGAGACCCAGTACTTC. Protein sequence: CASSLEFGGGETQYF.